This T cell receptor (beta chain) was retrieved from a study of cytomegalovirus exposure and HLA in healthy donors. Study results and limitations: Prediction of most subjects' HLA-A and HLA-B alleles by TCR beta sequences was reportedly accurate. A cluster of highly shared sequence variants was likely a sequencing artifact. Among the CMV-associated chains, three were confirmed in vitro as specific for CMV antigens.

The PCR used 60 Vbeta and 13 Jbeta primers. Profiled with immunoSEQ multiplex PCR; TCRdb holds only in-frame clones, not every one. This sample carries around 62,000 clones, about 71% of them seen once, and the ten largest clones take about 7.8%. This CDR3 is 13 amino acids long. CDR1 and CDR2 from the germline V gene are SGHDT and YYEEEE. Trimming shortened V by 0 bases and J by 7 bases, and 11 bases separated the two germline ends. Though probably carrying unrecorded immune exposures, donors were nominally healthy at sampling. Of note for this clone: Its antigen is unknown.

The receptor comes from a man in his sixties in good health and CMV-seropositive. The source material was PBMCs. The V call is TRBV5-6, the J call TRBJ2-7, with D tentatively TRBD1 (5 bases). The CDR3, as DNA: TGTGCCAGCAGCTTGGGTGGGTCAGGGGAGCAGTACTTC. Protein sequence: CASSLGGSGEQYF.